This TCR beta chain was retrieved from a study of T cell responses to AZD1222 COVID-19 vaccine. Broader study findings: The repertoires were collected only after the peak T cell response. Donors were chiefly white British, with a greater number of females, and clonal diversity was perhaps underestimated. Nearly half of unique spike-specific TCRs reportedly avoided B.1.351 and B.1.1.7 mutated regions. Spike-specific TCR repertoires showed rising breadth and depth after two AZD1222 doses.

Of note for this clone: No antigen is known for it.

The CDR3 is made up of 15 amino acids. Trimming took 6 bases from V and 3 from J, leaving 15 bases between them. Germline CDR1 is MNHEY and CDR2 is SMNVEV (reference sequence). Repertoires were generated with immunoSEQ multiplex PCR, while TCRdb's copy carries only in-frame clones and drops some. The sample lists about 66,000 clones, 60% to 85% seen once, with roughly 3.5% in the top ten. The receptor comes from an adult who received the AZD1222 COVID-19 vaccine. Sequencing was performed on peripheral blood, taken 28 days after the second AZD1222 dose. The chain recombines TRBV27 with TRBJ1-5, with D possibly matching TRBD1 (5 bases). This CDR3 reads CASSPGRENNQPQHF. For the CDR3, the DNA is TGTGCCAGCAGCCCCGGCAGGGAAAACAATCAGCCCCAGCATTTT.